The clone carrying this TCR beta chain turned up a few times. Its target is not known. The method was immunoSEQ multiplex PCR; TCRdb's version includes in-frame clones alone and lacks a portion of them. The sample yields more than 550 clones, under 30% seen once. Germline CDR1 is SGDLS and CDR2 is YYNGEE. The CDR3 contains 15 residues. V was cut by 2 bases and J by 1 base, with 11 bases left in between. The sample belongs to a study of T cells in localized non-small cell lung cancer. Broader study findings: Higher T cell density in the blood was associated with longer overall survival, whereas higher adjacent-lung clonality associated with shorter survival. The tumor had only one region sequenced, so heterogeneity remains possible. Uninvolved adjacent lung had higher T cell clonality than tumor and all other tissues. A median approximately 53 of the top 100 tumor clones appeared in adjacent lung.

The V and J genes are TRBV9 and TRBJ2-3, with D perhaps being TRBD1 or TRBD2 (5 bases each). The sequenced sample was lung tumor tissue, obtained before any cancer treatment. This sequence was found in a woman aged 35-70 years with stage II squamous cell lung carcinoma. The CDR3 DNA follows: TGTGCCAGCAGCGTCGAGGGGTATGGCACAGATACGCAGTATTTT. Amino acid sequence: CASSVEGYGTDTQYF.